This is a list of T cell receptor beta chains from one sample in a study of blood T cell repertoires in COVID-19. The protocol was immunoSEQ multiplex PCR, while the TCRdb copy is restricted to in-frame clones and leaves out a portion. The sample carries approximately 230,000 clones, approximately 90% recorded once. The material sequenced was PBMCs or T cells enriched from blood (not recorded which). These receptors were taken from a woman in her twenties or thirties who had recovered from COVID-19. Each CDR3 is given with its conserved first and last residue. A D gene is named only where the DNA matches it firmly. Not all rows give a size; the values are once, few, many and, for expanded clones, a class.

D,J,size,V,CDR3,DNA
NA,TRBJ2-1,NA,TRBV15,CATSRDMRQNNEQFF,TGTGCCACCAGCAGAGATATGCGGCAGAACAATGAGCAGTTCTTC
TRBD2,TRBJ2-7,NA,TRBV29-1,CSVESPRWGTTSYEQYF,TGCAGCGTTGAATCCCCGAGGTGGGGGACTACCTCCTACGAGCAGTACTTC
TRBD2,TRBJ2-3,NA,TRBV7-9,CASSRLADTTDTQYF,TGTGCCAGCAGTAGACTAGCCGACACCACAGATACGCAGTATTTT
NA,TRBJ1-2,NA,TRBV2,CASSERGMDGYTF,TGTGCCAGCAGTGAAAGGGGCATGGATGGCTACACCTTC
NA,TRBJ2-7,NA,TRBV3-1/TRBV3-2,CASSQSGVHYEQYF,TGTGCCAGCAGCCAATCGGGGGTCCACTACGAGCAGTACTTC
TRBD2,TRBJ2-1,NA,TRBV11-2,CASSTWRGTSGNNEQFF,TGTGCCAGCAGCACGTGGAGGGGGACTAGCGGGAACAATGAGCAGTTCTTC
NA,TRBJ2-7,NA,TRBV9,CASSVGPEAYEQYF,TGTGCCAGCAGCGTAGGCCCAGAGGCCTACGAGCAGTACTTC
NA,TRBJ2-7,NA,TRBV2,CASKRRTSSDYEQYF,TGTGCCAGCAAGCGGAGGACTTCTTCCGATTACGAGCAGTACTTC
TRBD2,TRBJ2-3,NA,TRBV25-1,CASSEESAGGGDTQYF,TGTGCCAGCAGTGAAGAATCTGCGGGAGGAGGGGATACGCAGTATTTT
NA,TRBJ1-4,NA,TRBV28,CASWGPATNEKLFF,TGTGCCAGCTGGGGGCCCGCAACTAATGAAAAACTGTTTTTT
TRBD2,TRBJ2-1,NA,TRBV7-2,CASSYLRSGAYNEQFF,TGTGCCAGCAGCTACCTGAGAAGCGGGGCTTACAATGAGCAGTTCTTC
NA,TRBJ1-4,NA,TRBV12-3/TRBV12-4,CASSPQNEKLFF,TGTGCCAGCAGTCCCCAGAATGAAAAACTGTTTTTT
NA,TRBJ2-1,NA,TRBV29-1,CSVVGWETEQFF,TGCAGCGTTGTAGGGTGGGAGACTGAGCAGTTCTTC
TRBD1,TRBJ1-1,NA,TRBV7-2,CASSLVLQGANTEAFF,TGTGCCAGCAGCTTAGTATTGCAGGGGGCGAACACTGAAGCTTTCTTT
TRBD1,TRBJ1-5,NA,TRBV5-5,CASSIGTGAQPQHF,TGTGCCAGCAGCATCGGGACAGGGGCCCAGCCCCAGCATTTT
TRBD2,TRBJ2-1,NA,TRBV27,CASSSWGLAGEGEQFF,TGTGCCAGCAGTTCATGGGGACTAGCGGGAGAGGGTGAGCAGTTCTTC
TRBD2,TRBJ2-7,once,TRBV30,CAWSRAGGRYEQYF,TGTGCCTGGAGTCGGGCGGGAGGGCGGTACGAGCAGTACTTC
TRBD1,TRBJ1-2,few,TRBV28,CASSSTGQSRYGYTF,TGTGCCAGCAGCTCAACGGGACAGAGCAGATATGGCTACACCTTC
NA,TRBJ2-5,NA,TRBV11-2,CASSFEAGFGETQYF,TGTGCCAGCAGCTTTGAAGCGGGCTTTGGAGAGACCCAGTACTTC
NA,TRBJ1-3,few,TRBV6-2/TRBV6-3,CASSYTGSGNTIYF,TGTGCCAGCAGTTACACGGGCTCTGGAAACACCATATATTTT
TRBD2,TRBJ2-1,NA,TRBV6-5,CASKTSGGSYNEQFF,TGTGCCAGCAAAACGTCGGGGGGCTCCTACAATGAGCAGTTCTTC
TRBD1,TRBJ1-1,NA,TRBV5-1,CASSLQQGANTEAFF,TGCGCCAGCAGCTTACAACAGGGGGCGAACACTGAAGCTTTCTTT
TRBD2,TRBJ2-7,NA,TRBV4-3,CASSHSYAGTGRDEQYF,TGCGCCAGCAGCCATTCCTACGCCGGGACGGGGAGGGACGAGCAGTACTTC
NA,TRBJ1-3,NA,TRBV6-5,CASIATGFSGNTIYF,TGTGCCAGCATAGCTACGGGTTTTTCTGGAAACACCATATATTTT
NA,TRBJ2-1,NA,TRBV18,CASESDRGGFNEQFF,TGTGCCAGCGAATCGGATAGAGGCGGCTTCAATGAGCAGTTCTTC
TRBD2,TRBJ2-1,NA,TRBV5-4,CASTSGLAGDHEQFF,TGTGCCAGCACCTCGGGACTAGCGGGAGACCATGAGCAGTTCTTC
TRBD1,TRBJ1-1,NA,TRBV14,CASSWTGATEAFF,TGTGCCAGCAGCTGGACAGGGGCCACTGAAGCTTTCTTT
NA,TRBJ2-7,NA,TRBV7-2,CASSLGSGEQYF,TGTGCCAGCAGCTTAGGGTCGGGAGAGCAGTACTTC
NA,TRBJ1-3,NA,TRBV18,CASSPRGSDTIYF,TGTGCCAGCTCACCCAGGGGTAGTGACACCATATATTTT
TRBD2,TRBJ2-3,NA,TRBV11-1,CASSPSGRAGDTQYF,TGTGCCAGCAGCCCCAGCGGGAGGGCCGGAGATACGCAGTATTTT
NA,TRBJ1-1,NA,TRBV18,CASSGRGGTEAFF,TGTGCCAGCTCAGGTCGGGGAGGAACTGAAGCTTTCTTT
TRBD1,TRBJ2-7,NA,TRBV5-4,CASSFRTGPREEQYF,TGTGCCAGCAGCTTTCGGACAGGGCCGAGGGAGGAGCAGTACTTC
TRBD2,TRBJ2-3,NA,TRBV3-1/TRBV3-2,CASSPTSGSTDTQYF,TGTGCCAGCAGCCCGACTAGCGGGAGTACAGATACGCAGTATTTT
NA,TRBJ1-1,NA,TRBV20-1,CSASGIRSTEAFF,TGCAGTGCTAGTGGGATTAGGAGCACTGAAGCTTTCTTT
NA,TRBJ1-1,NA,TRBV2,CASRPTVGGRDTEAFF,TGTGCCAGCAGACCTACGGTAGGAGGGCGGGACACTGAAGCTTTCTTT
TRBD1,TRBJ1-1,NA,TRBV11-2,CASSLGTGGNEAFF,TGTGCCAGCAGCCTCGGGACAGGGGGCAATGAAGCTTTCTTT
TRBD2,TRBJ2-3,NA,TRBV7-2,CASGRLRGGWEDTQYF,TGTGCCAGCGGCCGGCTCCGGGGGGGCTGGGAGGATACGCAGTATTTT
TRBD1,TRBJ1-1,NA,TRBV9,CASSGRQGENTEAFF,TGTGCCAGCAGCGGGCGACAGGGGGAGAACACTGAAGCTTTCTTT
NA,TRBJ1-5,NA,TRBV4-3,CASSQDHRDNQPQHF,TGCGCCAGCAGCCAAGATCACAGAGACAATCAGCCCCAGCATTTT
NA,TRBJ2-5,NA,TRBV6-5,CASSYRQVQETQYF,TGTGCCAGCAGTTACCGGCAGGTCCAAGAGACCCAGTACTTC
NA,TRBJ2-7,NA,TRBV28,CASSILHRYEQYF,TGTGCCAGCAGTATCCTACACAGGTACGAGCAGTACTTC
TRBD1,TRBJ1-2,NA,TRBV7-8,CASSLDGGQGLNYGYTF,TGTGCCAGCAGCTTAGATGGGGGACAGGGACTTAACTATGGCTACACCTTC
NA,TRBJ1-2,NA,TRBV11-2,CASSLGAEIYGYTF,TGTGCCAGCAGCTTAGGGGCAGAAATCTATGGCTACACCTTC
NA,TRBJ2-1,NA,TRBV11-1,CASSLSGRYNEQFF,TGTGCCAGCAGCTTAAGTGGCCGATACAATGAGCAGTTCTTC
NA,TRBJ1-6,once,TRBV27,CASSFDRNSPLHF,TGTGCCAGCAGTTTCGACAGAAATTCACCCCTCCACTTT
TRBD2,TRBJ2-1,once,TRBV27,CASSWRATSGMGEQFF,TGTGCCAGCAGTTGGAGGGCGACTAGCGGGATGGGTGAGCAGTTCTTC
NA,TRBJ2-3,NA,TRBV6-5,CASSTNPHSTDTQYF,TGTGCCAGCAGTACTAACCCCCATAGCACAGATACGCAGTATTTT
NA,TRBJ2-7,NA,TRBV19,CATGRDISYEQYF,TGTGCCACGGGACGGGACATCTCCTACGAGCAGTACTTC
TRBD2,TRBJ2-3,NA,TRBV29-1,CSVEGGRAPTDTQYF,TGCAGCGTTGAGGGAGGGAGGGCCCCCACAGATACGCAGTATTTT
NA,TRBJ1-1,NA,TRBV27,CASSSYRPGTLNTEAFF,TGTGCCAGCAGTTCCTACCGTCCCGGGACATTGAACACTGAAGCTTTCTTT
TRBD1,TRBJ2-7,NA,TRBV3-1/TRBV3-2,CASSPAGGSYEQYF,TGTGCCAGCAGCCCGGCAGGGGGCTCCTACGAGCAGTACTTC
NA,TRBJ2-1,NA,TRBV4-1,CASSQREGVYNEQFF,TGCGCCAGCAGCCAACGCGAGGGAGTATACAATGAGCAGTTCTTC
TRBD1,TRBJ1-5,NA,TRBV30,CAWSAGQGLQPQHF,TGTGCCTGGAGTGCTGGACAGGGTCTGCAGCCCCAGCATTTT
NA,TRBJ1-2,NA,TRBV7-3,CASSSAAGGNNYGYTF,TGTGCCAGCAGCTCTGCCGCGGGGGGGAATAACTATGGCTACACCTTC
NA,TRBJ1-1,NA,TRBV12-3/TRBV12-4,CASSLVAGPEAFF,TGTGCCAGCAGTTTAGTGGCAGGGCCTGAAGCTTTCTTT
NA,TRBJ1-2,NA,TRBV18,CASSPENYGYTF,TGTGCCAGCTCACCGGAGAACTATGGCTACACCTTC
NA,TRBJ2-1,once,TRBV24-1,CATSDFEDAPYNEQFF,TGTGCCACCAGTGATTTCGAGGATGCTCCCTACAATGAGCAGTTCTTC
NA,TRBJ1-1,NA,TRBV21-1,CASSKWSHFLGADQPMNTEAFF,TGTGCCAGCAGCAAATGGAGTCATTTTCTTGGGGCTGACCAACCCATGAACACTGAAGCTTTCTTT
NA,TRBJ1-1,NA,TRBV19,CASSKQANFEAFF,TGTGCCAGTAGCAAACAGGCCAATTTTGAAGCTTTCTTT